Reported below is one T cell receptor beta chain. Generated by immunoSEQ multiplex PCR, the TCRdb table keeps only in-frame clones and is missing some. The sample yields roughly 66,000 clones, 92% seen once. The junction had 8 bases not matched to a gene; V was cut back by 6 bases and J by 2 bases. CDR1 and CDR2 from the germline V gene are MNHEY and SMNVEV (reference sequence). CDR3 size: 16 residues. The data originate from a study of Tregs in tolerant kidney transplant recipients. The rearrangement joins TRBV27 to TRBJ2-7; 12 bases line up with TRBD2. This receptor was identified in a human donor who received a combined kidney and bone marrow transplant. The source material was CD8+ T cells from blood, sampled before the transplant. CDR3 residues: CASSPSSGGATYEQYF. The CDR3, as DNA: TGTGCCAGCAGCCCTTCTAGCGGGGGGGCTACCTACGAGCAGTACTTC.